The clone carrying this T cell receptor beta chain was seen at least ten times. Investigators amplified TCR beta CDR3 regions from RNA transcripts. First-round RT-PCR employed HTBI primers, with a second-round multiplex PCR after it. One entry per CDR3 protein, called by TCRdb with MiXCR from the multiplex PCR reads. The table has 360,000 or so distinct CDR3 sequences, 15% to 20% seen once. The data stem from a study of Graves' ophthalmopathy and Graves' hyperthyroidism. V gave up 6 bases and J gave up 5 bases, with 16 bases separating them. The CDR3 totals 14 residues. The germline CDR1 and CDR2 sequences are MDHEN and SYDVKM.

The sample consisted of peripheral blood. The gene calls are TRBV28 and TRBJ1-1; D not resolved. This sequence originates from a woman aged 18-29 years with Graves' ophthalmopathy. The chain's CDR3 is CASRTLPTSTEAFF. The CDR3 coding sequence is TGTGCCAGCAGGACCCTACCTACGAGTACTGAAGCTTTCTTT.